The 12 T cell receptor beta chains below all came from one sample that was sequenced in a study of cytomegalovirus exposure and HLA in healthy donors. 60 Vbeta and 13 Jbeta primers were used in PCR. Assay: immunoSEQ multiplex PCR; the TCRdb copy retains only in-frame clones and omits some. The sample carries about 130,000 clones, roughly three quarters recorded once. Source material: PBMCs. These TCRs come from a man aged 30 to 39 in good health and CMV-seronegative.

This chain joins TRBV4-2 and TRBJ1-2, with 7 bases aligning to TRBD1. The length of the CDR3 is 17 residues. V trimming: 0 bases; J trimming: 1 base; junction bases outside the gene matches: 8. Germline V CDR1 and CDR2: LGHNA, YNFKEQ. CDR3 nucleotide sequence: TGTGCCAGCAGCCAAGATAACAGGGGTTACTTTAACTATGGCTACACCTTC. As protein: CASSQDNRGYFNYGYTF.

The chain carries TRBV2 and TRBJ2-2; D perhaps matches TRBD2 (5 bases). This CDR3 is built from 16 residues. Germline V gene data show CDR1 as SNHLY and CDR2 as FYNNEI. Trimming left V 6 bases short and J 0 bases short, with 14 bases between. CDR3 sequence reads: CASSAERGSNTGELFF. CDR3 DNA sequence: TGTGCCAGCAGCGCTGAAAGAGGGTCGAACACCGGGGAGCTGTTTTTT. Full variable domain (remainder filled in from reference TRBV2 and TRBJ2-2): EPEVTQTPSHQVTQMGQEVILRCVPISNHLYFYWYRQILGQKVEFLVSFYNNEISEKSEIFDDQFSVERPDGSNFTLKIRSTKLEDSAMYFCASSAERGSNTGELFFGEGSRLTVL.

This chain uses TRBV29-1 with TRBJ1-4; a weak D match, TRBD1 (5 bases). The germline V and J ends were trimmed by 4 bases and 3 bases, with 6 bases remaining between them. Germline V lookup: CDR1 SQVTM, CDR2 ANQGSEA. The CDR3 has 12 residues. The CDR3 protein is CSVARANEKLFF. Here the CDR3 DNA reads TGCAGCGTTGCCAGGGCTAATGAAAAACTGTTTTTT.

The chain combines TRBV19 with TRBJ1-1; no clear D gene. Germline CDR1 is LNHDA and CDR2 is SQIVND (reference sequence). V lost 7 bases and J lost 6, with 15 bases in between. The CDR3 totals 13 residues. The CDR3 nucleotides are TGTGCCAGTACCCCAGGTATTATCCCTGAAGCTTTCTTT. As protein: CASTPGIIPEAFF.

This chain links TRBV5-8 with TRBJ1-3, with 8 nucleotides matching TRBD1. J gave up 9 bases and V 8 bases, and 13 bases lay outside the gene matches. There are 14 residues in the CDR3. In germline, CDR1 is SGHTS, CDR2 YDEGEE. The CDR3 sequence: CASNRQGSRSTIYF. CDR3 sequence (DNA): TGTGCCAGTAACAGACAGGGGAGCCGTAGCACCATATATTTT.

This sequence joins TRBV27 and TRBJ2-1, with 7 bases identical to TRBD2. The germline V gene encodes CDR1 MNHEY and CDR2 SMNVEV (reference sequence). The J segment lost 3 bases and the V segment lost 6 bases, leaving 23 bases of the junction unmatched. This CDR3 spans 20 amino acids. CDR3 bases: TGTGCCAGCAGACCCTCTCCCCTTAGACTAGCCCGAGATGACTACAATGAGCAGTTCTTC. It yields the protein CASRPSPLRLARDDYNEQFF.

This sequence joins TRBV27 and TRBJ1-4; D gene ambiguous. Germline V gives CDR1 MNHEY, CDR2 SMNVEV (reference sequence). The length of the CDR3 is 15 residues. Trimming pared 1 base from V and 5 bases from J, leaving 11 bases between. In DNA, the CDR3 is TGTGCCAGCAGTTTATGGGCAGGCACGAATGAAAAACTGTTTTTT. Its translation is CASSLWAGTNEKLFF. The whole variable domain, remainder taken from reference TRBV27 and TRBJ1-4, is EAQVTQNPRYLITVTGKKLTVTCSQNMNHEYMSWYRQDPGLGLRQIYYSMNVEVTDKGDVPEGYKVSRKEKRNFPLILESPSPNQTSLYFCASSLWAGTNEKLFFGSGTQLSVL.

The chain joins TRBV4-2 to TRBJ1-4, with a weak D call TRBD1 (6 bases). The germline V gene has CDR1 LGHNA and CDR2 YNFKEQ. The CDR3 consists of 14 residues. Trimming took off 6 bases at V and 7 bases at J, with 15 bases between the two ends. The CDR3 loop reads CASRGARDREKLFF. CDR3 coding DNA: TGTGCCAGCAGGGGGGCCAGGGATCGTGAAAAACTGTTTTTT.

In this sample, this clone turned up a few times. The CDR3 coding sequence is TGCAGCGTTCCTAACGGGACAGGGCCACTTGTCCATGGCTACACCTTC. Residues: CSVPNGTGPLVHGYTF. The rearrangement uses TRBV29-1 and TRBJ1-2, with 9 bases lining up with TRBD1. Germline V CDR1 and CDR2: SQVTM, ANQGSEA. The CDR3 covers 16 residues. With 5 bases clipped from V and 6 bases from J, the junction kept 16 bases outside the gene matches.

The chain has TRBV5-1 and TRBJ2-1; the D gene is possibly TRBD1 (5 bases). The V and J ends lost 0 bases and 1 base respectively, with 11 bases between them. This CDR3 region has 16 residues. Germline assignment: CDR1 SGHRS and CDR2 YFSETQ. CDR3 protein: CASSLVWGSSYNEQFF. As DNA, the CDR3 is TGCGCCAGCAGCTTGGTGTGGGGCAGTTCCTACAATGAGCAGTTCTTC.

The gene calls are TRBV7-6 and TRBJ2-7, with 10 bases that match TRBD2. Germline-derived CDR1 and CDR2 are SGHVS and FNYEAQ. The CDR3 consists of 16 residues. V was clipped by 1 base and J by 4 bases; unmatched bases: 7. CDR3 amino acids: CASSLGASGSGYEQYF. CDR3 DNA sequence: TGTGCCAGCAGCTTAGGGGCTAGCGGGAGTGGGTACGAGCAGTACTTC.

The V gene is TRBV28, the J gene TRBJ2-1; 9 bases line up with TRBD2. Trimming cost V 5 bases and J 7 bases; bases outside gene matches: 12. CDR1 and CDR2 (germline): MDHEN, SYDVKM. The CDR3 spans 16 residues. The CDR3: CASSRLADKMWNEQFF. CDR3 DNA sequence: TGTGCCAGCAGTCGACTAGCGGACAAAATGTGGAATGAGCAGTTCTTC.